The clone carrying this T cell receptor (beta chain) showed up many times. In germline, CDR1 is MDHEN, CDR2 SYDVKM. The CDR3 covers 12 residues. With 6 bases removed from V and 4 bases from J, the gap between germline ends came to 9 bases. Time point of the sample: before trial treatment. This sample stems from a study of low-dose radiotherapy and immunotherapy resistance in tumors. Study-level information: The study delivered 0.5 Gy per fraction every 2 weeks to Cohort 1, totaling 6.5 Gy.

TRAV- and TRBV-specific primers, spanning alpha and beta chains, primed first-strand cDNA. For amplifying TCRs, the PCR ran for approximately 21 cycles with Phusion, which was used together with a constant-region primer and the adapter on the V primers. TCRdb passed the reads through MiXCR, listing each CDR3 protein once. The repertoire consists of approximately 90,000 distinct CDR3 sequences, with just under 9.5% occurring once and the leading ten covering about 1%. The origin of this receptor is a male donor with prostate cancer. This chain joins TRBV28 and TRBJ1-2; no firm D call. The input for sequencing was PBMCs, taken before treatment. Here the CDR3 reads CASSKSLYGYTF. The CDR3, as DNA: TGTGCCAGCAGCAAATCCCTCTATGGCTACACCTTC.